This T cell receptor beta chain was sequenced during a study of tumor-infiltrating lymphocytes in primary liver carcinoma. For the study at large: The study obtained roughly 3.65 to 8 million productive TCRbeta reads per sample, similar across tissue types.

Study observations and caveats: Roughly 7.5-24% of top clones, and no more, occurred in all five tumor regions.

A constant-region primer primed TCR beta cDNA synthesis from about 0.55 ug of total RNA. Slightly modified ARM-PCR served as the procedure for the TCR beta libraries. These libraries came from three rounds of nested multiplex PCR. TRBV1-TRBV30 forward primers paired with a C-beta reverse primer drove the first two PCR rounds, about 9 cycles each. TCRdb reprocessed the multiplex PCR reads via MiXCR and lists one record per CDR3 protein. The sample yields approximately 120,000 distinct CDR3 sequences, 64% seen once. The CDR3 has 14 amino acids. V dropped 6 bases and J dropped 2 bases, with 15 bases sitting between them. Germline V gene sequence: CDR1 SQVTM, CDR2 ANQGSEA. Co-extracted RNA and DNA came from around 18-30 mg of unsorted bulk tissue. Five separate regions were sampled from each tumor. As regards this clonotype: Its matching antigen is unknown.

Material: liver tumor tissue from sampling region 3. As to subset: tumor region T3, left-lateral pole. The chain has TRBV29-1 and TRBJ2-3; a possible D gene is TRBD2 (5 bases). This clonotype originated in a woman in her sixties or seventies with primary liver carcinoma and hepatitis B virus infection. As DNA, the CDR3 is TGCAGCGTCACCAGAGGGTTTAACACAGATACGCAGTATTTT. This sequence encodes CSVTRGFNTDTQYF.